Shown below are 18 T cell receptor beta chains from a single sample sequenced in a study of shared clonotypes between healthy human individuals. The table came from immunoSEQ multiplex PCR; TCRdb's copy has only in-frame clones and leaves some out. This sample has around 600,000 clones, with about 98% found just once. CD45RO-negative, CCR7-positively selected cells formed the naive CD8 fraction, excluding terminally differentiated effector memory CD45RA+ cells. The sequenced sample consisted of naive CD8+ T cells sorted from blood. The receptor set was obtained from a young man in good health.

The chain combines TRBV11-2 with TRBJ2-1; D might be TRBD2 (5 bases). V was pared by 0 bases and J by 6 bases, with 9 bases between. Germline V gene lookup returns CDR1 SGHAT and CDR2 FQNNGV. The CDR3 runs 14 residues. CDR3 in amino acids: CASSLEVGSNEQFF. Written as DNA, the CDR3 is TGTGCCAGCAGCTTAGAGGTAGGGAGCAATGAGCAGTTCTTC.

The chain has TRBV29-1 and TRBJ2-3; 9 bases agree with TRBD1. V gave up 6 bases and J gave up 4 bases; unmatched junction bases: 5. Germline loops: CDR1 SQVTM, CDR2 ANQGSEA. The CDR3 is made up of 13 amino acids. CDR3 nucleotide sequence: TGCAGCGTGGCCCGACAGGGGGCAGATACGCAGTATTTT. This sequence encodes CSVARQGADTQYF.

V usage is TRBV6-1 and J usage is TRBJ2-1; 7 bases are shared with TRBD2. The germline gives CDR1 MNHNS, CDR2 SASEGT. The length of the CDR3 is 15 residues. J was trimmed by 6 bases and V by 4 bases; bases with no gene match: 9. The CDR3 loop is CASSAGPRGSNEQFF. The CDR3 DNA is TGTGCCAGCAGTGCCGGTCCTCGCGGGAGCAATGAGCAGTTCTTC.

V and J are TRBV6-5 and TRBJ2-3; D is perhaps TRBD1 or TRBD2 (5 bases each). Trimming left V 6 bases short and J 2 bases short, with 15 bases between. Germline-derived CDR1 and CDR2 are MNHEY and SVGAGI. The CDR3 extends over 15 amino acids. As DNA, the CDR3 is TGTGCCAGCAGAACCGGTTGGGGGACCACAGATACGCAGTATTTT. Protein: CASRTGWGTTDTQYF.

The chain has TRBV2 and TRBJ2-7, with 8 bases identical to TRBD2. There are 16 residues in the CDR3. Germline V gene lookup returns CDR1 SNHLY and CDR2 FYNNEI. Trimming at V came to 4 bases and at J to 2 bases, leaving 10 bases not matched to a gene. The CDR3 protein is CASSGWGREGTYEQYF. The CDR3 region has the DNA TGTGCCAGCAGTGGCTGGGGTCGGGAGGGAACCTACGAGCAGTACTTC.

The V gene is TRBV6-5, the J gene TRBJ1-4; D not resolved. Trimming removed 2 bases at V and 4 bases at J, with 5 bases between. Germline V lookup: CDR1 MNHEY, CDR2 SVGAGI. The CDR3 is made up of 13 amino acids. The CDR3 DNA reads TGTGCCAGCAGTTACAGGTTTAATGAAAAACTGTTTTTT. This sequence encodes CASSYRFNEKLFF.

In its sample, this clone was seen once. For the CDR3, the DNA is TGTGCCAGCAGCGAAAATTGGGGGGTTGAGGAGCTGTTTTTT. This translates into CASSENWGVEELFF. The chain is built from TRBV7-2 and TRBJ2-2; D is perhaps TRBD2 (6 bases). The germline V gene encodes CDR1 SGHTA and CDR2 FQGNSA. The CDR3 is 14 amino acids. Deletions cut 5 bases from V and 10 bases from J, with 17 bases between.

This clone showed up just once. This chain uses TRBV7-6 with TRBJ2-6; 8 bases agree with TRBD1. V trimming: 1 base; J trimming: 1 base; junction bases outside the gene matches: 0. The CDR3 loop spans 16 amino acids. Germline V gene data show CDR1 as SGHVS and CDR2 as FNYEAQ. The chain's CDR3 is CASSLGTGSGANVLTF. CDR3 bases: TGTGCCAGCAGCTTAGGGACAGGGTCTGGGGCCAACGTCCTGACTTTC.

The chain links TRBV27 to TRBJ2-1, with TRBD2 matching 12 bases. The CDR3 runs 15 residues. Germline V gene sequence: CDR1 MNHEY, CDR2 SMNVEV (reference sequence). V trimming: 5 bases; J trimming: 6 bases; junction bases outside the gene matches: 5. The CDR3: CASSPSTSGSNEQFF. The CDR3 DNA sequence: TGTGCCAGCAGTCCATCGACTAGCGGGAGCAATGAGCAGTTCTTC.

In its sample, this clone was seen once. The chain uses TRBV5-6 and TRBJ2-2; possibly TRBD2 for D (6 bases). The CDR3 consists of 16 residues. Trimming removed 4 bases from V and 2 bases from J, with 15 bases in between. Germline CDR1 is SGHDT and CDR2 is YYEEEE. The CDR3 coding sequence is TGTGCCAGCAGCGAGATTTTAGCGGATAACACCGGGGAGCTGTTTTTT. Its translation: CASSEILADNTGELFF. Based on the CDR3 plus reference TRBV5-6 and TRBJ2-2, the full variable domain is DAGVTQSPTHLIKTRGQQVTLRCSPKSGHDTVSWYQQALGQGPQFIFQYYEEEERQRGNFPDRFSGHQFPNYSSELNVNALLLGDSALYLCASSEILADNTGELFFGEGSRLTVL.

The chain recombines TRBV29-1 with TRBJ1-2; D not resolved. The V gene lost 3 bases and the J gene lost 3 bases, with 8 bases spanning the gap. Per germline, CDR1 SQVTM and CDR2 ANQGSEA. The CDR3 is made up of 12 amino acids. This chain's CDR3 is CSVEEGYYGYTF. As DNA, the CDR3 is TGCAGCGTTGAGGAAGGTTACTATGGCTACACCTTC.

This chain links TRBV5-1 with TRBJ2-1; D call uncertain. Looked up from germline, CDR1 is SGHRS and CDR2 is YFSETQ. The CDR3 consists of 12 residues. V lost 4 bases to trimming and J lost 6 bases, with 8 bases between them. The CDR3 nucleotides are TGCGCCAGCAGCCTGATAGGCAATGAGCAGTTCTTC. Its protein product is CASSLIGNEQFF.

The CDR3 DNA sequence: TGCGCCAGCAGCCAAGATTGGGCAGGGTCCCGTTATGGCTACACCTTC. Protein sequence: CASSQDWAGSRYGYTF. This chain uses TRBV4-3 with TRBJ1-2; TRBD1 might be the D (5 bases). V lost 0 bases to trimming and J lost 5 bases, with 16 bases between them. From germline, CDR1 is LGHNA and CDR2 YSLEER. CDR3 length: 16 residues.

This sequence joins TRBV28 and TRBJ2-2, with 7 bases matching TRBD2. J was trimmed by 4 bases and V by 6 bases; bases with no gene match: 17. The CDR3 is 18 residues long. Per germline, CDR1 MDHEN and CDR2 SYDVKM. CDR3 loop: CASSYSGLSGSFTGELFF. For the CDR3, the DNA is TGTGCCAGCAGCTATTCGGGACTAAGCGGAAGTTTCACCGGGGAGCTGTTTTTT.

The chain uses TRBV11-2 and TRBJ2-3, with TRBD2 matching 9 bases. Germline CDR1 is SGHAT and CDR2 is FQNNGV. Trimming took 0 bases from V and 0 from J; bases not matched to a gene: 13. The CDR3 spans 20 residues. This CDR3 is CASSLDVPPRLAASTDTQYF. The CDR3 nucleotides are TGTGCCAGCAGCTTAGATGTCCCCCCAAGACTAGCGGCTAGCACAGATACGCAGTATTTT.

The chain combines TRBV15 with TRBJ1-2; D is possibly TRBD1 (6 bases). Germline V gene lookup returns CDR1 LNHNV and CDR2 YYDKDF (reference sequence). This CDR3 has 13 residues. The germline V and J ends were trimmed by 3 bases and 2 bases, with 7 bases remaining between them. The CDR3 DNA follows: TGTGCCACCAGCAGCACAGGGAACTATGGCTACACCTTC. Translation: CATSSTGNYGYTF. Based on the CDR3 plus reference TRBV15 and TRBJ1-2, the full variable domain is DAMVIQNPRYQVTQFGKPVTLSCSQTLNHNVMYWYQQKSSQAPKLLFHYYDKDFNNEADTPDNFQSRRPNTSFCFLDIRSPGLGDTAMYLCATSSTGNYGYTFGSGTRLTVV.

The rearrangement links TRBV6-5 to TRBJ2-2; 7 bases map to TRBD1. CDR3 size: 15 residues. Germline CDR1 is MNHEY and CDR2 is SVGAGI. V lost 2 bases and J lost 4; bases outside the gene matches: 4. The CDR3 region has the DNA TGTGCCAGCAGTTACGAGAGGGGGCGCACCGGGGAGCTGTTTTTT. Its translation is CASSYERGRTGELFF.

The chain carries TRBV5-1 and TRBJ1-1; D might be TRBD1 (5 bases). Trimming removed 0 bases at V and 1 base at J, with 16 bases between. CDR1 is SGHRS, CDR2 YFSETQ, per germline. CDR3 length: 17 residues. CDR3 region: CASSLAGAWRGNTEAFF. CDR3 DNA: TGCGCCAGCAGCTTGGCCGGGGCCTGGAGGGGGAACACTGAAGCTTTCTTT. The whole variable domain, filled in from reference TRBV5-1 and TRBJ1-1, reads KAGVTQTPRYLIKTRGQQVTLSCSPISGHRSVSWYQQTPGQGLQFLFEYFSETQRNKGNFPGRFSGRQFSNSRSEMNVSTLELGDSALYLCASSLAGAWRGNTEAFFGQGTRLTVV.